The T cell receptor (beta chain) under discussion was sequenced for a study of cytomegalovirus exposure and HLA in healthy donors. Study background: Around 78 million unique TCR sequences came from HLA-typed donors in an early release.

Whole-study results and caveats: Sequence variants that were highly shared formed a cluster that was likely a sequencing artifact. Earlier analysis yielded a pattern in which most TCR beta V segments were productive about 87% or about 30% of the time. The study listed roughly 160 cytomegalovirus-associated TCR beta chains.

The PCR employed 60 Vbeta primers together with 13 Jbeta primers. Profiled with immunoSEQ multiplex PCR; TCRdb holds only in-frame clones, not every one. The table records about 50,000 clones, around 70% of them present only once. The germline CDR1 and CDR2 sequences are WNHNN and SYGVQD (reference sequence). The CDR3 loop spans 15 amino acids. The J segment lost 4 bases and the V segment lost 2 bases, leaving 2 bases of the junction unmatched. Points on this clone: The antigen is not known.

The rearrangement links TRBV10-1 to TRBJ2-1; 10 positions agree with TRBD2. This receptor was obtained from a woman between 50 and 59 years old in good health and CMV-seronegative. Sequencing used PBMCs. CDR3 nucleotides: TGCGCCAGCAGTGAGCTAGCGGGAGCGTACAATGAGCAGTTCTTC. This sequence encodes CASSELAGAYNEQFF.